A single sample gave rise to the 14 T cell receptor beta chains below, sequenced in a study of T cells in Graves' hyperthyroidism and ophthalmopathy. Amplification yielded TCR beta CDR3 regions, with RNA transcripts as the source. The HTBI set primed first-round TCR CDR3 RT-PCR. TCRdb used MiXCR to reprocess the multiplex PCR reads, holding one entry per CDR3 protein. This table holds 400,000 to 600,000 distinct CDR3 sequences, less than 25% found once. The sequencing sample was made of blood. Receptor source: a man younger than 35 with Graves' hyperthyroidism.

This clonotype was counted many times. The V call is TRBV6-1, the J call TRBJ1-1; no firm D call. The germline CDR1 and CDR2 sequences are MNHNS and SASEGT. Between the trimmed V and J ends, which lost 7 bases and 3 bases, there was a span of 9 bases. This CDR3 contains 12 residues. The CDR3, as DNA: TGTGCCAGCACAGAGGGCTACACTGAAGCTTTCTTT. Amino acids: CASTEGYTEAFF.

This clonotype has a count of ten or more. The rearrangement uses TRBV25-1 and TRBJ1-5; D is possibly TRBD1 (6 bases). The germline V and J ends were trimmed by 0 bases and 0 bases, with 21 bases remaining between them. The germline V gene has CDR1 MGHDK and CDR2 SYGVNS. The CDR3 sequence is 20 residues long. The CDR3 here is CASSEYSRGRDGVSNQPQHF. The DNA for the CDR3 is TGTGCCAGCAGTGAATATAGCAGGGGCAGGGATGGGGTTAGCAATCAGCCCCAGCATTTT.

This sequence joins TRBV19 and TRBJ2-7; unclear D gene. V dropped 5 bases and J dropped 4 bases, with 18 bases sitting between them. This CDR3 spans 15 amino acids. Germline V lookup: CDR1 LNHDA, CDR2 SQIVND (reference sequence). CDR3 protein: CASSLALTGVYEQYF. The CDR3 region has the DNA TGTGCCAGTAGTTTAGCCTTGACTGGGGTTTACGAGCAGTACTTC.

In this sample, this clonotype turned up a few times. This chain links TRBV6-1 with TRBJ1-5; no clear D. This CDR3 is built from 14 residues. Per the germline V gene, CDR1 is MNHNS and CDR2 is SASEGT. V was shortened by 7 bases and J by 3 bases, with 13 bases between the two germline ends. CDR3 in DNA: TGTGCCAGCACGCTATCAGCCCTCAATCAGCCCCAGCATTTT. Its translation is CASTLSALNQPQHF.

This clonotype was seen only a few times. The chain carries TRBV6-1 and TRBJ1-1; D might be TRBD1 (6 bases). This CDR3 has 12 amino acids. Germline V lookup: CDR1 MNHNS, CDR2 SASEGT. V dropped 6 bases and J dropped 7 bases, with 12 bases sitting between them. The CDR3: CASSLGQNEAFF. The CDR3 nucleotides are TGTGCCAGCAGCCTAGGACAGAATGAAGCTTTCTTT.

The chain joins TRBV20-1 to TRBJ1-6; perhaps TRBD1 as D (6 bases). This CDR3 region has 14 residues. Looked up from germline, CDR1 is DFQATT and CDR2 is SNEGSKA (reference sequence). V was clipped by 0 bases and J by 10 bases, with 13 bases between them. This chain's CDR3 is CSARDAGVGSPLHF. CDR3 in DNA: TGCAGTGCTAGAGACGCAGGGGTAGGGTCACCCCTCCACTTT.

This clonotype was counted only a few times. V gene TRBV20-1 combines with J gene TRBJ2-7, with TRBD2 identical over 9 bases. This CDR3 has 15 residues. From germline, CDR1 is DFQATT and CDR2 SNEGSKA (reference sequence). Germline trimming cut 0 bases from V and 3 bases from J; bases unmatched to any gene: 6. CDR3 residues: CSARDVTSGGYEQYF. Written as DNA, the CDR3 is TGCAGTGCTAGAGATGTGACTAGCGGTGGCTACGAGCAGTACTTC.

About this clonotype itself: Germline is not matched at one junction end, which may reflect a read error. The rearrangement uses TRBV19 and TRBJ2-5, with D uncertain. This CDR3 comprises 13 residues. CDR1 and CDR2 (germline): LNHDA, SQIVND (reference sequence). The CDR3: CVSSMGRAETQYF. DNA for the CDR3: TGTGTCAGTAGTATGGGCAGAGCAGAGACCCAGTACTTC.

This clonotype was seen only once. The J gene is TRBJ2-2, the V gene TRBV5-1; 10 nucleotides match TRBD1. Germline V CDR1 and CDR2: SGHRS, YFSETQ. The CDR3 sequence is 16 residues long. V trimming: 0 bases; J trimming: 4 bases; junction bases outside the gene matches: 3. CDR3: CASSLAGTGATGELFF. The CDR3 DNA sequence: TGCGCCAGCAGCTTGGCCGGGACAGGGGCCACCGGGGAGCTGTTTTTT.

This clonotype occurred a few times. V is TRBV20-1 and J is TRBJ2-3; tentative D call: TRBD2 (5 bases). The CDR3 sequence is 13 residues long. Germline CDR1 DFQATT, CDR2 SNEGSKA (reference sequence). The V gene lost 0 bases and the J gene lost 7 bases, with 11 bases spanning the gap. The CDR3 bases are TGCAGTGCTAGAGATCTCCCGGGGTATACGCAGTATTTT. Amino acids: CSARDLPGYTQYF.

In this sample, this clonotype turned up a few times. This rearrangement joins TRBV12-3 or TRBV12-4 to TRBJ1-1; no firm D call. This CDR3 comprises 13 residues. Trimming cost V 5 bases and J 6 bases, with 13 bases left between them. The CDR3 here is CASSPVWVSEAFF. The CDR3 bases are TGTGCCAGCAGTCCGGTGTGGGTTTCTGAAGCTTTCTTT.

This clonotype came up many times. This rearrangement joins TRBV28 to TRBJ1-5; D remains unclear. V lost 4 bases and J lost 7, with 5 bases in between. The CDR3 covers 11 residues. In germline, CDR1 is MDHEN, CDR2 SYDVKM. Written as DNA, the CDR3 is TGTGCCAGCAGTTCAGACCAGCCCCAGCATTTT. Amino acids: CASSSDQPQHF. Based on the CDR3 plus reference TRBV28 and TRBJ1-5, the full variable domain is DVKVTQSSRYLVKRTGEKVFLECVQDMDHENMFWYRQDPGLGLRLIYFSYDVKMKEKGDIPEGYSVSREKKERFSLILESASTNQTSMYLCASSSDQPQHFGDGTRLSIL.

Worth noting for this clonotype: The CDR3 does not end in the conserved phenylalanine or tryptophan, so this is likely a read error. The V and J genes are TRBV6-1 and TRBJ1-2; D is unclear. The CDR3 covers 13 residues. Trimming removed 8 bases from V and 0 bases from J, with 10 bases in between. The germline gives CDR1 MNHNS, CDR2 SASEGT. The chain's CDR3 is CASSSEPNYGYTV. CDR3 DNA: TGTGCCAGCTCGTCAGAGCCTAACTATGGCTACACCGTC.

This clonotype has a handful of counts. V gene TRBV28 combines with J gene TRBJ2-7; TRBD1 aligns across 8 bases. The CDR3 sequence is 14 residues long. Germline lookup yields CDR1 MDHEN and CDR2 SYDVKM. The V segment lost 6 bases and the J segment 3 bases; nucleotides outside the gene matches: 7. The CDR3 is CASSPVDRDYEQYF. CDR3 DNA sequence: TGTGCCAGCAGCCCCGTGGACAGGGACTACGAGCAGTACTTC.